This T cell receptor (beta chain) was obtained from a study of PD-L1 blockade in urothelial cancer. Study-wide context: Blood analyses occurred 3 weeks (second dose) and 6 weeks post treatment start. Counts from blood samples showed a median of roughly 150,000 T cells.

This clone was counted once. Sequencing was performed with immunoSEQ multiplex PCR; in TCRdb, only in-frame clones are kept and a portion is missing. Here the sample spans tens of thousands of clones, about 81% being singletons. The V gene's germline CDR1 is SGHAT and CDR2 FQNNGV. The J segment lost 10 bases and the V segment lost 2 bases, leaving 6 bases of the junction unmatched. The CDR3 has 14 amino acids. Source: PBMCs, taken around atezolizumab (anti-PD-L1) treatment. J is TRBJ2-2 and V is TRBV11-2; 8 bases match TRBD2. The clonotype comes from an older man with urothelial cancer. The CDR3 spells CASSLTGGPEELFF. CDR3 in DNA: TGTGCCAGCAGCTTAACGGGAGGGCCCGAGGAGCTGTTTTTT.